The entry that follows covers one T cell receptor beta chain sequence. This clone's antigen is unknown. No qualities accompany the bases; no much larger clone lies one base away. In light of the paper, this sample's time point label describes: baseline before first vaccination. The vaccinee samples were drawn from two UK trials, COV001 and COV002, one of which was a single-blind randomized controlled phase 2/3 trial testing AZD1222 (ChAdOx1 nCoV-19) in healthy adults. For TCRbeta chain sequencing, PBMC samples were collected from trial participants at day 0 and at day 28 after the second dose. These data belong to a study of T cell responses to AZD1222 COVID-19 vaccine (dated by TCRdb to the early 2020s). At the level of the whole study: AZD1222 recipients given second doses at about 4 weeks or at about 12 weeks were pooled, since spike-specific TCR depth and breadth were not found to differ between the two schedules. TCR sequencing covered 230 to 250 trial participants: roughly 200 given two doses of AZD1222 and 26 given two doses of MenACWY control vaccine. Trial participants were enrolled into age subgroups of 18-55, 56-69 and 70-plus years, which contained 148, 28 and 57 TCR-sequenced participants, respectively.

The paper as a whole reports these results and caveats: After two AZD1222 doses, both the breadth and the depth of spike-specific TCRs were significantly higher than at day 0 and than in MenACWY recipients. Most participants were white British and females outnumbered males, and the authors suggested that clonal diversity may have been underestimated. In the small 56-69-year group, the increase in depth fell short of significance, most likely because of low power. Because no samples from the day 14 peak response were available, repertoires could be characterized only after the peak T cell response. CD4 TCRs associated with the vaccine covered the entire spike protein, and the dominant responses were in regions 160-218 and 743-854. Conclusions about previously exposed vaccinees were limited because only six or seven AZD1222 recipients were SARS-CoV-2 seropositive at baseline. Nearly half of unique spike-specific TCRs reportedly recognized epitopes outside regions mutated in the B.1.351 and B.1.1.7 variants.

The CDR3 regions of human TCRbeta chains were subjected to immunosequencing. The source study handled its data this way. TCRs in the repertoires were compared against a reference library of SARS-CoV-2-specific TCRs that had been generated with the MIRA antigen-specificity platform. Breadth meant the fraction of unique TCRs that were SARS-CoV-2-associated, whereas depth meant the fraction of total T cells that were SARS-CoV-2-associated. Each spike-specific TCR was assigned to its reactive spike region and to a CD4 or CD8 class using the MIRA data. Log10-transformed breadth and depth values were compared by one-way ANOVA with Sidak's multiple comparisons tests. Drawn from immuneACCESS, this table holds only the in-frame rearrangements with V and J called that TCRdb kept. Clones are partly lost; checked studies trace under half to an unresolved V gene and leave the rest unexplained. The V and J calls and clone size are taken from that table; D and trimming were inferred from the DNA. A total of about 140,000 clones appear in this sample, more than 80% of them only once. In total, the top ten clones hold under 3.5% of the sample.

V has 4 bases trimmed and J has 4 bases trimmed; junction bases matching no gene number 3. Based on the germline V gene, the CDR1 and CDR2 sequences are LGHNA and YSLEER. The CDR3 runs 14 amino acids, cysteine and phenylalanine included. Here the CDR3 DNA is all that survives: 42 bases in frame from base 1. The sequence was obtained from an adult in good health. The sequence is built from TRBV4-3 and TRBJ2-7; the central 11 bases match TRBD1. The input for sequencing was peripheral blood, taken on day 0 of AZD1222 vaccination. At the DNA level, the sequence is TGCGCCAGCAGCCCCGGACAGGGGGCTTACGAGCAGTACTTC. This gives the protein CASSPGQGAYEQYF.